The rows below give T cell receptor beta chains drawn from one sample of a study of Graves' ophthalmopathy and Graves' hyperthyroidism. TCRdb processed the multiplex PCR reads anew with MiXCR; each CDR3 protein has one entry. The table has hundreds of thousands of distinct CDR3 sequences, approximately 42% seen once. Sequenced input: peripheral blood. These receptors originate from an adult man with Graves' ophthalmopathy. CDR3s leave out the opening cysteine and the closing phenylalanine or tryptophan. The D gene is left open where the match is weak.

>TRBJ1-6|NA|TRBV12-3/TRBV12-4
ASSLSGQGASPLH
>TRBJ2-7|TRBD1|TRBV10-3
AISVELARDSSYEQY
>TRBJ2-2|NA|TRBV7-6
ASSSRETGELF
>TRBJ1-4|NA|TRBV7-9
ASSKLAGGREKLF
>TRBJ2-2|TRBD1|TRBV20-1
SAREQDRGTGELF
>TRBJ2-3|NA|TRBV24-1
ATSDLPAGTDTQY
>TRBJ2-2|NA|TRBV12-3/TRBV12-4
ASSNEGGRTGELF
>TRBJ2-7|NA|TRBV4-1
ASSQPRAYEQY
>TRBJ2-7|NA|TRBV19
ASSLASLGEQY
>TRBJ2-7|TRBD1|TRBV10-3
AISAGQGYKNEQY
>TRBJ1-2|TRBD1|TRBV7-8
ASSLGGQAVTYGYT
>TRBJ2-5|TRBD2|TRBV2
ASEEGRGETQY
>TRBJ1-5|TRBD1|TRBV15
ATSRDAPEQGRKPQH
>TRBJ2-7|TRBD2|TRBV10-3
AISPAGGPSEQY
>TRBJ1-3|NA|TRBV7-3
ASSLTKAEGRGNTIY
>TRBJ2-7|TRBD1|TRBV15
ATSREGQVSSYEQY
>TRBJ2-5|NA|TRBV11-2
ASSQELGRKTQY
>TRBJ2-5|TRBD2|TRBV7-9
ASSSGIYQETQY
>TRBJ2-7|NA|TRBV2
ASLGEPTYEQY
>TRBJ1-2|NA|TRBV7-9
ASSKLAGDDRCT
>TRBJ1-2|TRBD1|TRBV29-1
SVDETGDT
>TRBJ1-1|NA|TRBV7-3
ASSLRMGTEAF
>TRBJ1-4|NA|TRBV7-9
ASSLGVTTNEKLF
>TRBJ2-5|TRBD1|TRBV24-1
ATSDSTGVEETQY
>TRBJ1-4|NA|TRBV5-1
ASSLEGRENEKLF
>TRBJ1-4|NA|TRBV12-3/TRBV12-4
ASRTRGSGEKLF
>TRBJ1-5|NA|TRBV7-3
ASSPDSSNQPQH
>TRBJ1-5|NA|TRBV15
ATSRDSAGWNQPQH
>TRBJ2-7|NA|TRBV9
ASSHDTSYEQY
>TRBJ2-2|TRBD2|TRBV7-9
ASSSSGGGLF
>TRBJ1-1|TRBD1|TRBV10-3
ATTTGSTEAF
>TRBJ1-3|NA|TRBV9
ASSQPPGNTIY